The T cell receptor beta chain under discussion was sequenced for a study of T cell responses to AZD1222 COVID-19 vaccine. Study-wide results and limits: Spike-specific TCR breadth and depth rose after two AZD1222 doses. The study reported that nearly half of spike-specific TCRs target unmutated variant regions. Donors in the cohort were predominantly white British and more often female, and clonal diversity was possibly underestimated. CD4 TCRs linked to vaccination spanned spike, dominating at 160-218 and 743-854.

Clones were sequenced by immunoSEQ multiplex PCR, and TCRdb holds only the in-frame ones, with some missing. The sample yields approximately 97,000 clones, roughly nine tenths seen once. Per the germline V gene, CDR1 is LNHDA and CDR2 is SQIVND (reference sequence). This CDR3 is 16 amino acids long. V was clipped by 2 bases and J by 3 bases, with 16 bases between them. Note on this clone: The antigen is not known.

The input for sequencing was peripheral blood, taken on day 0 of AZD1222 vaccination. The V and J genes are TRBV19 and TRBJ1-2, with D maybe TRBD1 (5 bases). This TCR came from an adult in good health. DNA of the CDR3: TGTGCCAGTAGTATAAAAGGGGCAGGGAGGCACTATGGCTACACCTTC. Translated: CASSIKGAGRHYGYTF.